These 17 T cell receptor beta chains originate from one sample sequenced in a study of T cell repertoires in cytomegalovirus infection. TCRdb re-derived calls from the reads in MiXCR, one entry per CDR3 protein. The data hold 350,000 to 500,000 distinct CDR3 sequences, with about a third observed a single time. Sequencing was done on a sample of PBMCs. These receptors came from a human donor in good health (CMV status not recorded). Some clones in this sample may be carry-over from other donors' samples.

V and J are TRBV14 and TRBJ1-2; TRBD1 matches 8 bases. CDR1 SGHDN and CDR2 FVKESK come from the germline V gene. V trimming: 2 bases; J trimming: 2 bases; junction bases outside the gene matches: 7. CDR3 length: 16 amino acids. This CDR3 is CASSQWSGGANYGYTF. As DNA, the CDR3 is TGTGCCAGCAGCCAATGGTCAGGGGGCGCAAACTATGGCTACACCTTC.

This clonotype has at least ten counts. The V gene is TRBV7-8, the J gene TRBJ2-7, with TRBD2 matching over 10 bases. Germline V gives CDR1 SGHVS, CDR2 FQNEAQ. Trimming took 6 bases from V and 6 from J; bases not matched to a gene: 5. The CDR3 has 13 amino acids. The CDR3 reads CASSYRTSGEQYF. The DNA for the CDR3 is TGTGCCAGCAGTTACCGGACTAGCGGCGAGCAGTACTTC.

V gene TRBV6-6 combines with J gene TRBJ1-4, with D uncertain. The V and J ends lost 5 bases and 3 bases respectively, with 13 bases between them. Germline V gene data show CDR1 as MNHNY and CDR2 as SVGAGI (reference sequence). CDR3 length: 15 residues. CDR3 residues: CASSAIRGANEKLFF. CDR3 DNA: TGTGCCAGCAGTGCTATTCGGGGTGCTAATGAAAAACTGTTTTTT.

This clonotype came up many times. The chain has TRBV7-2 and TRBJ2-7; 8 bases map to TRBD1. The CDR3 sequence is 15 residues long. After removal of 8 bases from V and 6 bases from J, the junction contained 15 bases not matched to a gene. Germline V lookup: CDR1 SGHTA, CDR2 FQGNSA. CDR3 sequence reads: CASGVSNRQGFEQYF. CDR3 nucleotide sequence: TGTGCCAGCGGAGTTTCCAATCGACAGGGGTTCGAGCAGTACTTC.

This clonotype was recorded at least ten times. The V gene is TRBV7-3, the J gene TRBJ1-6; D is perhaps TRBD1 (5 bases). Germline CDR1 SGHTA, CDR2 FQGTGA. This CDR3 spans 14 amino acids. Trimming removed 4 bases at V and 10 bases at J, with 14 bases between. CDR3 region: CASSSIPGASPLHF. Written as DNA, the CDR3 is TGTGCCAGCAGCTCCATACCCGGGGCCTCACCCCTCCACTTT.

In this sample, this clonotype turned up many times. This chain connects TRBV7-9 to TRBJ1-3; 10 bases align to TRBD1. This CDR3 spans 16 amino acids. Germline CDR1 is SEHNR and CDR2 is FQNEAQ (reference sequence). Trimming cost V 4 bases and J 2 bases; bases outside gene matches: 5. CDR3 loop: CASSSTGGITGNTIYF. In nucleotides, the CDR3 is TGTGCCAGCAGCTCGACAGGGGGCATAACTGGAAACACCATATATTTT.

There are many counts of this clonotype. This chain uses TRBV7-9 with TRBJ1-2; TRBD1 is a possible D gene (6 bases). CDR1 and CDR2 from the germline V gene are SEHNR and FQNEAQ (reference sequence). The CDR3 extends over 13 amino acids. Trimming stripped 5 bases from V and 8 bases from J, with 15 bases between. The CDR3 protein is CASSPEGGGGYTF. Written as DNA, the CDR3 is TGTGCCAGCAGCCCGGAGGGGGGCGGCGGCTACACCTTC.

This chain links TRBV28 with TRBJ1-1; possible D gene TRBD1, 5 bases. This CDR3 is 14 amino acids long. CDR1 and CDR2 from the germline V gene are MDHEN and SYDVKM. Trimming removed 5 bases at V and 4 bases at J, with 14 bases between. The CDR3 spells CASSPERGGTEAFF. The DNA of the CDR3 is TGTGCCAGCAGTCCCGAGCGTGGGGGCACTGAAGCTTTCTTT.

This clonotype was found many times. The J gene is TRBJ1-1, the V gene TRBV6-1; maybe TRBD1 (5 bases). Trimming removed 2 bases from V and 0 bases from J, with 16 bases in between. Germline CDR1 and CDR2: MNHNS and SASEGT. The length of the CDR3 is 17 residues. The CDR3 region has the DNA TGTGCCAGCAGTGAATTCCCAGGGCCAGATATGAACACTGAAGCTTTCTTT. It encodes CASSEFPGPDMNTEAFF.

The chain employs TRBV5-4 and TRBJ2-1; TRBD2 agrees at 9 bases. CDR1 SGHNT and CDR2 YYREEE come from the germline V gene (reference sequence). The length of the CDR3 is 16 residues. V lost 2 bases to trimming and J lost 4 bases; unmatched junction nucleotides: 7. CDR3 nucleotide sequence: TGTGCCAGCAGCTTTAAAATAGCGGGGGCTTACAATGAGCAGTTCTTC. Its protein is CASSFKIAGAYNEQFF.

This clonotype has ten or more counts. The CDR3 spells CASSLQGDEKLFF. As DNA, the CDR3 is TGTGCCAGCAGCTTACAGGGAGATGAAAAACTGTTTTTT. The gene calls are TRBV7-2 and TRBJ1-4, with TRBD1 as a possible D gene (5 bases). The CDR3 has 13 residues. With 2 bases removed from V and 6 bases from J, the gap between germline ends came to 7 bases. Germline values: CDR1 SGHTA, CDR2 FQGNSA.

The J gene is TRBJ1-1, the V gene TRBV2, with 7 bases fitting TRBD1. From germline, CDR1 is SNHLY and CDR2 FYNNEI. With 11 bases clipped from V and 0 bases from J, the junction kept 12 bases outside the gene matches. CDR3 length: 15 residues. CDR3 residues: CAGDGTDIMNTEAFF. The DNA for the CDR3 is TGTGCCGGGGACGGGACAGATATAATGAACACTGAAGCTTTCTTT.

The V gene is TRBV7-8, the J gene TRBJ1-2; TRBD1 agrees at 7 bases. CDR1 is SGHVS and CDR2 is FQNEAQ in the germline V gene. There are 18 residues in the CDR3. V was clipped by 3 bases and J by 2 bases; unmatched bases: 15. CDR3 protein: CASSFPSTGTDNNYGYTF. The CDR3 DNA sequence: TGTGCCAGCAGCTTTCCCTCCACCGGGACAGACAACAACTATGGCTACACCTTC. The variable domain in full, with the rest retrieved from reference TRBV7-8 and TRBJ1-2, is GAGVSQSPRYKVAKRGQDVALRCDPISGHVSLFWYQQALGQGPEFLTYFQNEAQLDKSGLPSDRFFAERPEGSVSTLKIQRTQQEDSAVYLCASSFPSTGTDNNYGYTFGSGTRLTVV.

The chain is built from TRBV24-1 and TRBJ2-3, with no clear D. CDR1 and CDR2 from the germline V gene are KGHDR and SFDVKD. V shed 1 base and J shed 0 bases, with 10 bases lying between them. CDR3 length: 16 amino acids. The CDR3: CATSDFSGQSTDTQYF. CDR3 sequence (DNA): TGTGCCACCAGTGATTTTTCAGGCCAGAGCACAGATACGCAGTATTTT.

The chain has TRBV7-9 and TRBJ1-1; 8 nucleotides agree with TRBD1. The V gene end was trimmed by 5 bases and the J gene end by 12 bases; junction bases not matched to a gene: 14. The CDR3 runs to 14 residues. Germline values: CDR1 SEHNR, CDR2 FQNEAQ (reference sequence). The CDR3 bases are TGTGCCAGCAGCGACAGGGGCCCTAACACGGAATCTTTCTTT. Protein product: CASSDRGPNTESFF.

This chain's CDR3 is CAEGKGYTF. The DNA of the CDR3 is TGTGCCGAAGGCAAGGGCTACACCTTC. The rearrangement uses TRBV30 and TRBJ1-2; D unclear. In germline, CDR1 is GTSNPN, CDR2 SVGIG (reference sequence). This CDR3 comprises 9 residues. Trimming removed 8 bases at V and 8 bases at J, with 9 bases between.

This chain links TRBV28 with TRBJ2-1; weak D call: TRBD1 (5 bases). Germline-derived CDR1 and CDR2 are MDHEN and SYDVKM. This CDR3 has 15 residues. Trimming left V 4 bases short and J 9 bases short, with 19 bases between. CDR3 residues: CASSSSGFIDTEQFF. In DNA form, the CDR3 reads TGTGCCAGCAGTTCGTCAGGGTTCATCGACACTGAGCAGTTCTTC.